The source of this TCR beta chain is a study of blood T cell repertoires in COVID-19. About the research overall: The samples span acute and convalescent COVID-19 from the United States, Italy and Spain.

Repertoires were generated with immunoSEQ multiplex PCR, while TCRdb's copy carries only in-frame clones and drops some. Among about 200,000 clones, 70% to 90% were seen once, and the ten largest hold around 0.7%. This clone appeared a single time. This CDR3 spans 15 amino acids. V was pared by 3 bases and J by 4 bases, with 10 bases between. CDR1 and CDR2 from the germline V gene are LNHDA and SQIVND (reference sequence). This sequence originates from a man aged 40-49 years with acute or convalescent COVID-19. J is TRBJ1-6 and V is TRBV19; TRBD1 might be the D (6 bases). Input material: peripheral blood. CDR3 region: CASSMRGQYNSPLHF. The CDR3, as DNA: TGTGCCAGTAGTATGAGAGGACAGTATAATTCACCCCTCCACTTT. Together with reference TRBV19 and TRBJ1-6, the CDR3 gives the full variable domain: DGGITQSPKYLFRKEGQNVTLSCEQNLNHDAMYWYRQDPGQGLRLIYYSQIVNDFQKGDIAEGYSVSREKKESFPLTVTSAQKNPTAFYLCASSMRGQYNSPLHFGNGTRLTVT.